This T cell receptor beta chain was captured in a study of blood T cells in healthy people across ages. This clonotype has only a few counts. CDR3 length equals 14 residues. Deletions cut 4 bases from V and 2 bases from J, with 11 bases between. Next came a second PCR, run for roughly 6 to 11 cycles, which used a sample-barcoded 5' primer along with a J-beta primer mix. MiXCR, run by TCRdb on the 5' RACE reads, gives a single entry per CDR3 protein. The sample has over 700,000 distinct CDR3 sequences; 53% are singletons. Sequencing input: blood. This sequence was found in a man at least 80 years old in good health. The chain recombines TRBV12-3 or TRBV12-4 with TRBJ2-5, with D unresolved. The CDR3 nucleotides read TGTGCCAGCAGTTACAGACGGATGCAAGAGACCCAGTACTTC. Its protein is CASSYRRMQETQYF.